Sample share makes the clone carrying this T cell receptor (beta chain) medium-sized. The antigen remains unidentified. The germline V gene encodes CDR1 SGHTA and CDR2 FQGNSA. Trimming shortened V by 1 base and J by 12 bases, and 10 bases separated the two germline ends. The CDR3 is made up of 12 amino acids. This sample is part of a study of breast tumors, draining lymph nodes, adjacent tissues. In TCRdb, the multiplex PCR reads were re-called with MiXCR into one record per CDR3 protein. The table records approximately 22,000 distinct CDR3 sequences, about two thirds of them present only once. Findings and caveats of the study: Tumor T cell lymph node origin was a supported hypothesis, not proven. Tumor repertoires ranked between lymph nodes and nontumor tissue in diversity, with V and J gene preferences. Findings are consistent with lymph node origin and intratumoral expansion of most tumor T cells.

This sequence originates from a female donor with breast cancer. Some clones in this sample may be carry-over from other donors' samples. The sequenced sample consisted of tumor-adjacent breast tissue. The chain uses TRBV7-2 and TRBJ2-1; D gene ambiguous. The CDR3, as DNA: TGTGCCAGCAGCTTAGGACCATGGGGGCAGTTCTTC. It encodes CASSLGPWGQFF. Full variable domain (missing parts from reference TRBV7-2 and TRBJ2-1): GAGVSQSPSNKVTEKGKDVELRCDPISGHTALYWYRQSLGQGLEFLIYFQGNSAPDKSGLPSDRFSAERTGGSVSTLTIQRTQQEDSAVYLCASSLGPWGQFFGPGTRLTVL.